Each of the 12 T cell receptor beta chains below was sequenced from the same sample in a study of glioma-infiltrating T cells after dendritic cell vaccination. Measured with immunoSEQ multiplex PCR; TCRdb has only the in-frame clones, and not every one. The profile shows fewer than 40,000 clones, over 90% of them singletons. The sequencing used blood, collected before dendritic cell vaccination. The receptors stem from a human donor with glioblastoma.

The gene calls are TRBV6-1 and TRBJ1-2; TRBD1 might be the D (6 bases). Germline CDR1 is MNHNS and CDR2 is SASEGT. The CDR3 covers 10 residues. V was clipped by 9 bases and J by 7 bases, with 9 bases between them. CDR3: CASYRAGYTF. CDR3 nucleotides: TGTGCCAGTTACAGGGCTGGCTACACCTTC.

In this sample, this clone turned up a few times. The rearrangement uses TRBV7-9 and TRBJ1-4, with a tentative D call TRBD1 (5 bases). Looked up from germline, CDR1 is SEHNR and CDR2 is FQNEAQ (reference sequence). The CDR3 sequence is 17 residues long. V shed 4 bases and J shed 5 bases, with 20 bases lying between them. The DNA of the CDR3 is TGTGCCAGCAGCTCCCTGACAGTGGCGGAGGGGAATGAAAAACTGTTTTTT. It is translated as CASSSLTVAEGNEKLFF.

The V call is TRBV7-6, the J call TRBJ2-2; 9 bases match TRBD1. Trimming took 5 bases from V and 3 from J; bases not matched to a gene: 10. This CDR3 spans 17 amino acids. CDR1 and CDR2 (germline): SGHVS, FNYEAQ. CDR3 amino acids: CASSPDRGGGHTGELFF. The CDR3 nucleotides read TGTGCCAGCAGCCCGGACAGGGGTGGGGGACACACCGGGGAGCTGTTTTTT.

V usage is TRBV2 and J usage is TRBJ2-5, with D hard to call. CDR1 and CDR2 from the germline V gene are SNHLY and FYNNEI. Trimming shortened V by 4 bases and J by 5 bases, and 11 bases separated the two germline ends. The CDR3 sequence is 13 residues long. DNA of the CDR3: TGTGCCAGCAGTGGGAGAGTGGCTGAGACCCAGTACTTC. Protein sequence: CASSGRVAETQYF.

This clone was counted between two and nine times. The rearrangement uses TRBV11-2 and TRBJ2-3, with D tentatively TRBD2 (6 bases). The germline V gene has CDR1 SGHAT and CDR2 FQNNGV. The germline V and J ends were trimmed by 3 bases and 5 bases, with 15 bases remaining between them. This CDR3 contains 15 residues. The CDR3 nucleotides read TGTGCCAGCAGCTTTTGGGGTCGGCGGGAAGATACGCAGTATTTT. It yields the protein CASSFWGRREDTQYF.

The CDR3: CASRGQGGDYEQYF. The CDR3 nucleotides are TGTGCCAGCAGGGGACAGGGTGGGGACTACGAGCAGTACTTC. The J gene is TRBJ2-5, the V gene TRBV6-1; TRBD1 agrees at 9 bases. The DNA matches TRBJ2-7 better at its end, which makes the J call doubtful. The CDR3 consists of 14 residues. Germline CDR1 MNHNS, CDR2 SASEGT.

The chain combines TRBV19 with TRBJ2-1; 8 bases are a match to TRBD2. This CDR3 spans 17 amino acids. The trim removed 2 bases at V and 7 bases at J, leaving 13 bases unmatched. The germline V gene encodes CDR1 LNHDA and CDR2 SQIVND (reference sequence). As DNA, the CDR3 is TGTGCCAGTAGTATAATGCGGGCTAGCGGGCGTTCGAATGAGCAGTTCTTC. It specifies CASSIMRASGRSNEQFF.

The V call is TRBV6-1, the J call TRBJ2-7; D unclear. V lost 4 bases, J lost 2 bases, and 3 bases lay in between. Germline values: CDR1 MNHNS, CDR2 SASEGT. There are 11 residues in the CDR3. CDR3 bases: TGTGCCAGCAGTGTAACCTACGAGCAGTACTTC. Translated: CASSVTYEQYF.

This clone was seen only a few times. The rearrangement links TRBV6-5 to TRBJ2-5, with D tentatively TRBD2 (5 bases). V lost 0 bases and J 2 bases, leaving 10 bases between the germline ends. The CDR3 contains 15 residues. The germline V gene has CDR1 MNHEY and CDR2 SVGAGI. CDR3 sequence (DNA): TGTGCCAGCAGTTACTCGCGGGCCTCGCAAGAGACCCAGTACTTC. Translation: CASSYSRASQETQYF.

The genes are TRBV7-2 and TRBJ1-4, with 7 bases lining up with TRBD1. The trim removed 5 bases at V and 4 bases at J, leaving 7 bases unmatched. Per the germline V gene, CDR1 is SGHTA and CDR2 is FQGNSA. The length of the CDR3 is 15 residues. The CDR3 sequence: CASSPHRGGNEKLFF. In DNA form, the CDR3 reads TGTGCCAGCAGCCCACACAGGGGTGGTAATGAAAAACTGTTTTTT.

The gene calls are TRBV7-9 and TRBJ2-7; TRBD1 matches at 8 bases. Germline CDR1 reads SEHNR; CDR2 reads FQNEAQ (reference sequence). There are 18 residues in the CDR3. Germline trimming cut 5 bases from V and 2 bases from J; bases unmatched to any gene: 17. The CDR3 here is CASSHPEGQAYSAYEQYF. DNA for the CDR3: TGTGCCAGCAGCCATCCTGAGGGACAGGCGTATTCGGCCTACGAGCAGTACTTC.

This clone was observed a single time. V and J are TRBV5-1 and TRBJ2-5, with TRBD1 matching over 9 bases. Near its end, the DNA agrees better with TRBJ2-7, so the J call may be wrong. CDR1 is SGHRS and CDR2 is YFSETQ in the germline V gene. This CDR3 comprises 15 residues. As DNA, the CDR3 is TGCGCCAGCAGCACCCAGGGACAGGGATTCTACGAGCAGTACTTC. Encoded protein: CASSTQGQGFYEQYF.